This T cell receptor (beta chain) originates from a study of T cell changes during pregnancy in multiple sclerosis. Method: immunoSEQ multiplex PCR; TCRdb's copy keeps in-frame clones and lacks some. The data hold around 60,000 clones, with 70% to 90% observed a single time. The material sequenced was peripheral blood, taken in the first trimester of pregnancy. This clonotype originated in a female donor with multiple sclerosis, enrolled in a pregnancy study.

The CDR3 reads CASHSRRQGAGEQYF. CDR3 DNA sequence: TGTGCCAGCCACTCCCGCCGTCAGGGGGCTGGCGAGCAGTACTTC. The rearrangement joins TRBV27 to TRBJ2-7; 8 nucleotides agree with TRBD1. The germline V gene has CDR1 MNHEY and CDR2 SMNVEV (reference sequence). The CDR3 consists of 15 residues. J gave up 6 bases and V 8 bases, and 15 bases lay outside the gene matches.